The next 15 T cell receptor beta chains were all read from a single sample in a study of cytomegalovirus exposure and HLA in healthy donors. Generated by immunoSEQ multiplex PCR, the TCRdb table keeps only in-frame clones and is missing some. The sample carries 130,000 to 150,000 clones, about 91% recorded once. Sequenced material: PBMCs. The receptors were sampled from a man in his late teens or twenties in good health and CMV-seropositive.

The J gene is TRBJ2-1, the V gene TRBV6-1, with 12 bases lining up with TRBD2. V was pared by 5 bases and J by 9 bases, with 8 bases of the junction left unmatched. Germline V gene lookup returns CDR1 MNHNS and CDR2 SASEGT. The CDR3 spans 15 residues. The CDR3 here is CASSLTSGRGSEQFF. As DNA, the CDR3 is TGTGCCAGCAGTCTGACTAGCGGGAGAGGGAGTGAGCAGTTCTTC.

The gene calls are TRBV2 and TRBJ1-1, with D possibly being TRBD1 (6 bases). Germline CDR1 is SNHLY and CDR2 is FYNNEI. Between the trimmed V and J ends, which lost 7 bases and 8 bases, there was a span of 11 bases. The CDR3 loop spans 11 amino acids. CDR3 protein: CASIRGREAFF. The CDR3 DNA is TGTGCCAGCATCAGGGGAAGGGAAGCTTTCTTT.

The genes are TRBV18 and TRBJ2-5; a weak D match, TRBD2 (5 bases). Trimming cost V 3 bases and J 2 bases, with 10 bases left between them. CDR3 length equals 14 residues. CDR1 is KGHSH and CDR2 is LQKENI in the germline V gene. CDR3 sequence reads: CASSPSGIQETQYF. The CDR3 region has the DNA TGTGCCAGCTCACCGTCGGGGATTCAAGAGACCCAGTACTTC.

This rearrangement joins TRBV19 to TRBJ1-1; D perhaps matches TRBD1 (5 bases). Germline values: CDR1 LNHDA, CDR2 SQIVND (reference sequence). V lost 2 bases to trimming and J lost 7 bases, with 20 bases between them. The CDR3 extends over 16 amino acids. CDR3 in amino acids: CASSITGPGPLLEAFF. The CDR3 nucleotides read TGTGCCAGTAGTATAACAGGCCCCGGTCCCTTACTTGAAGCTTTCTTT. Filled out from reference TRBV19 and TRBJ1-1, the complete variable domain reads DGGITQSPKYLFRKEGQNVTLSCEQNLNHDAMYWYRQDPGQGLRLIYYSQIVNDFQKGDIAEGYSVSREKKESFPLTVTSAQKNPTAFYLCASSITGPGPLLEAFFGQGTRLTVV.

The chain employs TRBV10-3 and TRBJ2-1; D not resolved. CDR3 length: 11 residues. The germline V and J ends were trimmed by 10 bases and 9 bases, with 13 bases remaining between them. Germline V lookup: CDR1 ENHRY, CDR2 SYGVKD. The CDR3: CATSAETEQFF. For the CDR3, the DNA is TGTGCCACAAGCGCGGAGACTGAGCAGTTCTTC.

CDR3 loop: CASSPIRDREAYGYTF. The CDR3 region has the DNA TGTGCCAGCAGCCCTATAAGGGACAGGGAGGCCTATGGCTACACCTTC. The V gene is TRBV11-2, the J gene TRBJ1-2; 9 bases map to TRBD1. From germline, CDR1 is SGHAT and CDR2 FQNNGV. The CDR3 has 16 amino acids. Unmatched junction bases numbered 11, after V lost 5 bases and J lost 4 bases.

This chain links TRBV18 with TRBJ1-4; D is ambiguous. The CDR3 runs to 13 residues. Germline CDR1 and CDR2: KGHSH and LQKENI. The V and J ends lost 0 bases and 4 bases respectively, with 3 bases between them. The CDR3 sequence: CASSPPINEKLFF. CDR3 nucleotide sequence: TGTGCCAGCTCACCACCCATTAATGAAAAACTGTTTTTT.

The rearrangement uses TRBV18 and TRBJ1-6, with TRBD1 identical over 9 bases. Trimming at V came to 4 bases and at J to 7 bases, leaving 2 bases not matched to a gene. The CDR3 runs to 14 residues. Germline assignment: CDR1 KGHSH and CDR2 LQKENI. This CDR3 reads CASSRDRENSPLHF. The CDR3 DNA reads as TGTGCCAGCTCACGGGACAGGGAAAATTCACCCCTCCACTTT.

CDR3 nucleotides: TGTGCCAGCTCATCCGGGACTAGCGGGAGGTATGAGCAGTTCTTC. It codes for CASSSGTSGRYEQFF. The chain has TRBV5-7 and TRBJ2-1; 15 bases fit TRBD2. TRBV5-7 is an ORF, with its function uncertain. This CDR3 region has 15 residues. V lost 7 bases, J lost 8 bases, and 7 bases stayed unmatched.

The chain carries TRBV5-5 and TRBJ2-7; the match to TRBD1 covers 9 bases. Trimming cost V 2 bases and J 6 bases; bases outside gene matches: 9. Germline CDR1 SGHKS, CDR2 YYEKEE (reference sequence). The CDR3 is 15 amino acids. CDR3 sequence (DNA): TGTGCCAGCAGCTTCGGGGGACAGGGTATGTCCGAGCAGTACTTC. Its translation: CASSFGGQGMSEQYF.

This CDR3 is CASRTDRNTEAFF. In nucleotides, the CDR3 is TGTGCCAGCAGGACAGATAGGAACACTGAAGCTTTCTTT. The chain joins TRBV6-1 to TRBJ1-1; weak D call: TRBD1 (5 bases). Germline loops: CDR1 MNHNS, CDR2 SASEGT. CDR3 size: 13 residues. V shed 6 bases and J shed 1 base, with 9 bases lying between them.

The chain links TRBV5-6 to TRBJ1-5, with 8 bases identical to TRBD1. This CDR3 region has 15 residues. Per germline, CDR1 SGHDT and CDR2 YYEEEE. Germline trimming cut 4 bases from V and 6 bases from J; bases unmatched to any gene: 9. This chain's CDR3 is CASSLNSGGGQPQHF. The CDR3 DNA reads as TGTGCCAGCAGCCTCAATTCAGGGGGCGGTCAGCCCCAGCATTTT.

The J gene is TRBJ1-2, the V gene TRBV4-2; 9 bases line up with TRBD1. Trimming cost V 0 bases and J 8 bases; bases outside gene matches: 4. The CDR3 loop spans 14 amino acids. Germline loops: CDR1 LGHNA, CDR2 YNFKEQ. CDR3 loop: CASSQENRGHGYTF. The DNA of the CDR3 is TGTGCCAGCAGCCAAGAAAACAGGGGGCACGGCTACACCTTC.

The rearrangement uses TRBV6-1 and TRBJ2-1; D perhaps matches TRBD2 (6 bases). Germline V gene lookup returns CDR1 MNHNS and CDR2 SASEGT. This CDR3 is built from 11 residues. V lost 8 bases, J lost 8 bases, and 10 bases lay in between. CDR3 DNA: TGTGCCAGCGGAGGGTTCTATGAGCAGTTCTTC. It specifies CASGGFYEQFF.

This chain connects TRBV11-2 to TRBJ2-5; D possibly corresponds to TRBD2 (5 bases). The CDR3 covers 16 residues. The germline V gene has CDR1 SGHAT and CDR2 FQNNGV. V dropped 7 bases and J dropped 4 bases, with 22 bases sitting between them. This CDR3 is CASTQLGSRVRETQYF. For the CDR3, the DNA is TGTGCCAGCACCCAGTTGGGGAGTCGGGTGAGAGAGACCCAGTACTTC.